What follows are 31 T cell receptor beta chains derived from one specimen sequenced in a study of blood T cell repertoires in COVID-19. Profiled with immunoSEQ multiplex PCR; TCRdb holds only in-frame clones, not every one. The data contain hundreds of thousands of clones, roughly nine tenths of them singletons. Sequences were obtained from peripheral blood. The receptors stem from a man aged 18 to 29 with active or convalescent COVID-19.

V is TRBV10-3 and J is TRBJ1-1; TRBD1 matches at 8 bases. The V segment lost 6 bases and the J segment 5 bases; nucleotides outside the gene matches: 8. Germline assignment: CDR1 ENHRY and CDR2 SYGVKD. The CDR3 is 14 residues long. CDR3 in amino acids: CAISEQGERTEAFF. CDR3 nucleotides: TGTGCCATCAGCGAACAGGGGGAAAGAACTGAAGCTTTCTTT.

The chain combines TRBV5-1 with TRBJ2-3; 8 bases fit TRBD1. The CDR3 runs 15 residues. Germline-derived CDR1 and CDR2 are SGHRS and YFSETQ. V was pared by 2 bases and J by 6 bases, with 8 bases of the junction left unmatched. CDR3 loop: CASSFGDRGADTQYF. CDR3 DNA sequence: TGCGCCAGCAGCTTTGGAGACAGGGGAGCCGATACGCAGTATTTT. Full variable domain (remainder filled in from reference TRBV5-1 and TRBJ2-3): KAGVTQTPRYLIKTRGQQVTLSCSPISGHRSVSWYQQTPGQGLQFLFEYFSETQRNKGNFPGRFSGRQFSNSRSEMNVSTLELGDSALYLCASSFGDRGADTQYFGPGTRLTVL.

DNA of the CDR3: TGTGCCAGCAGGAGCGATCCCTCCGCTTTCTTT. Its protein is CASRSDPSAFF. This chain links TRBV6-1 with TRBJ1-1; D is uncertain. Germline CDR1 is MNHNS and CDR2 is SASEGT. This CDR3 region has 11 residues. Trimming removed 6 bases from V and 11 bases from J, with 13 bases in between.

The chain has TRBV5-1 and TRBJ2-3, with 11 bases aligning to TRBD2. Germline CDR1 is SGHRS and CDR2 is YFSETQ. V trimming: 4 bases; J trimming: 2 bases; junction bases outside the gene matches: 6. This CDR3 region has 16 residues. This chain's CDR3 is CASSPPTSGATDTQYF. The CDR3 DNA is TGCGCCAGCAGCCCACCGACTAGCGGGGCCACAGATACGCAGTATTTT.

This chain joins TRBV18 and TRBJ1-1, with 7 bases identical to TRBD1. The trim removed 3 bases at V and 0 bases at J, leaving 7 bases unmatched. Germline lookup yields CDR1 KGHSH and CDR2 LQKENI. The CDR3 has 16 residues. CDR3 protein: CASSPPTGRMNTEAFF. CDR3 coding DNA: TGTGCCAGCTCACCCCCGACAGGGCGGATGAACACTGAAGCTTTCTTT.

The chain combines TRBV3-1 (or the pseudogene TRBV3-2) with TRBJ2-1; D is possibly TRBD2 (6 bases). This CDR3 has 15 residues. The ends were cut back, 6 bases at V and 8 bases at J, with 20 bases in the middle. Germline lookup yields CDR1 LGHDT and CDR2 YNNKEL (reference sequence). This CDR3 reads CASSPNSWTIYEQFF. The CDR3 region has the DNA TGTGCCAGCAGTCCGAATAGTTGGACTATCTATGAGCAGTTCTTC.

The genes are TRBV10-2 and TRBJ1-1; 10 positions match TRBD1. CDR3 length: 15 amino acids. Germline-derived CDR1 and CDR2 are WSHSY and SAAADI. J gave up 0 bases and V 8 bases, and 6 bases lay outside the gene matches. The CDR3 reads CASLDRGRMNTEAFF. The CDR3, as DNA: TGCGCCAGCCTCGACAGGGGGCGGATGAACACTGAAGCTTTCTTT.

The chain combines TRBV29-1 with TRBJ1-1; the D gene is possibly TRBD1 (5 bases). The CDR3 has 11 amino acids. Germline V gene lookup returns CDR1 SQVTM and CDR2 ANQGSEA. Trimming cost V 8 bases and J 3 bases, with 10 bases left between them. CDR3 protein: CSSTGDTEAFF. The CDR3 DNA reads TGCAGCTCAACAGGTGACACTGAAGCTTTCTTT.

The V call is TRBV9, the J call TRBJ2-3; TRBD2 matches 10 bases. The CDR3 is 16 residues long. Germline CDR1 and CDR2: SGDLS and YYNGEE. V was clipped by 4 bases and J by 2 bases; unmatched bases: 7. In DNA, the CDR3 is TGTGCCAGCAGCATCAGCGGGAGGGCCGCCACAGATACGCAGTATTTT. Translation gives CASSISGRAATDTQYF.

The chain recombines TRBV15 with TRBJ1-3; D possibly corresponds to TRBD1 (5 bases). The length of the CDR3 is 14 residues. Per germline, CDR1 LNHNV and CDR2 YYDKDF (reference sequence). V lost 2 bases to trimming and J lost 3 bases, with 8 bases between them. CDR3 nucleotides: TGTGCCACCAGCAGACGAAGGGGTGGAAACACCATATATTTT. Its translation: CATSRRRGGNTIYF. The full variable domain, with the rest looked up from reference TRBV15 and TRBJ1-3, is DAMVIQNPRYQVTQFGKPVTLSCSQTLNHNVMYWYQQKSSQAPKLLFHYYDKDFNNEADTPDNFQSRRPNTSFCFLDIRSPGLGDTAMYLCATSRRRGGNTIYFGEGSWLTVV.

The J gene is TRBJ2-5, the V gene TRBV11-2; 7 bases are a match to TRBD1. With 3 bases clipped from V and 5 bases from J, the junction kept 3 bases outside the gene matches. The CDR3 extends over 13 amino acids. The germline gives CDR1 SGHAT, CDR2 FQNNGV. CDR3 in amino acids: CASSFGDSETQYF. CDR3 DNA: TGTGCCAGCAGCTTTGGGGACAGCGAGACCCAGTACTTC.

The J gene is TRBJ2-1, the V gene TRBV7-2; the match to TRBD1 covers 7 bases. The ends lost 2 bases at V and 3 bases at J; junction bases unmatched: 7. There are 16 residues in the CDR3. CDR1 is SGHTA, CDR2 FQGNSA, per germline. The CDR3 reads CASSLWTGRFYNEQFF. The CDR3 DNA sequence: TGTGCCAGCAGCTTATGGACAGGTAGATTCTACAATGAGCAGTTCTTC.

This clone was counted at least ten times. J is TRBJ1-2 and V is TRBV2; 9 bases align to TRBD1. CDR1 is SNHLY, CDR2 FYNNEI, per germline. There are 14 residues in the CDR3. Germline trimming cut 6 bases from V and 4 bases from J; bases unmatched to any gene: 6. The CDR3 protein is CASSPGTGFYGYTF. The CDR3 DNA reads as TGTGCCAGCAGCCCCGGGACAGGGTTCTATGGCTACACCTTC.

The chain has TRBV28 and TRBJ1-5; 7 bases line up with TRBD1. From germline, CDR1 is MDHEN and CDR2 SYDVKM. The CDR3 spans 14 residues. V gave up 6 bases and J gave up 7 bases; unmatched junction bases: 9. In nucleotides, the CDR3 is TGTGCCAGCAGGGAGAAGACAGGGTGGCAGCCCCAGCATTTT. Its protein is CASREKTGWQPQHF.

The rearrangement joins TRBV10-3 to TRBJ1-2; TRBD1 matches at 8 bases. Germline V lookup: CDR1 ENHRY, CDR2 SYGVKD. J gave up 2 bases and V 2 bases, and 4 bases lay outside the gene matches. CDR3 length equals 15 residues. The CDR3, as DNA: TGTGCCATCAGTGAGCCCGGGACAGGAAACTATGGCTACACCTTC. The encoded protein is CAISEPGTGNYGYTF.

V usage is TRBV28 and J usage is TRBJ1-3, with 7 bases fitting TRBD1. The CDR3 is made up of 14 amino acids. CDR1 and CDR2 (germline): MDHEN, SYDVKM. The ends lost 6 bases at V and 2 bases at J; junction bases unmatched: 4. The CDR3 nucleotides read TGTGCCAGCAGCAACACAGGGGCTGGAAACACCATATATTTT. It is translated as CASSNTGAGNTIYF.

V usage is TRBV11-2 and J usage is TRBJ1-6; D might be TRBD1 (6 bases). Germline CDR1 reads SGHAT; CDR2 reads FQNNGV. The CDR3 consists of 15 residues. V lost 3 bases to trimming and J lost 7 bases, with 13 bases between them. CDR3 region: CASSFEAGVNSPLHF. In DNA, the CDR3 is TGTGCCAGCAGCTTCGAAGCAGGGGTCAATTCACCCCTCCACTTT.

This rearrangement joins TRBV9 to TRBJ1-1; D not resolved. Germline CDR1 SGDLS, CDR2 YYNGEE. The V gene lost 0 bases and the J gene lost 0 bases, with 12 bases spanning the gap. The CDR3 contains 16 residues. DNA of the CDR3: TGTGCCAGCAGCGTAGCGTCGGGAGGTATGAACACTGAAGCTTTCTTT. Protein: CASSVASGGMNTEAFF.

DNA of the CDR3: TGTGCCAGTAGTACTCAGGGGGCTGCTAATGAAAAACTGTTTTTT. Its translation is CASSTQGAANEKLFF. The chain links TRBV19 to TRBJ1-4; 8 bases are a match to TRBD1. The trim removed 4 bases at V and 3 bases at J, leaving 4 bases unmatched. The CDR3 covers 15 residues. In germline, CDR1 is LNHDA, CDR2 SQIVND (reference sequence).

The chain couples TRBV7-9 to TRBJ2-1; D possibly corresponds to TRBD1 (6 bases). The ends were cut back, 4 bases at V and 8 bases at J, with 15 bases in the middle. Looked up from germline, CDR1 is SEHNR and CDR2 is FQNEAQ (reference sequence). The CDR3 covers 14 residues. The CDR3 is CASSSVQGIYEQFF. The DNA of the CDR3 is TGTGCCAGCAGCTCTGTACAGGGAATCTATGAGCAGTTCTTC.

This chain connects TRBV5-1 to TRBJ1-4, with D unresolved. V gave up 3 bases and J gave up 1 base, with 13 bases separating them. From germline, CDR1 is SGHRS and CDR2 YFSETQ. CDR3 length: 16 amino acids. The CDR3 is CASSYTTRVTNEKLFF. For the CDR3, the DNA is TGCGCCAGCAGCTACACTACACGGGTAACTAATGAAAAACTGTTTTTT.

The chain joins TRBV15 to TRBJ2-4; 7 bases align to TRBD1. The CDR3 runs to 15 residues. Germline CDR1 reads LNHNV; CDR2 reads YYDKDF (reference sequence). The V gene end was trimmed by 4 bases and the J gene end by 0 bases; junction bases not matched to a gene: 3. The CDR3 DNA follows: TGTGCCACCAGCACCGCAGGGGGAGCCAAAAACATTCAGTACTTC. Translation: CATSTAGGAKNIQYF. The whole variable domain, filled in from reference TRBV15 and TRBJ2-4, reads DAMVIQNPRYQVTQFGKPVTLSCSQTLNHNVMYWYQQKSSQAPKLLFHYYDKDFNNEADTPDNFQSRRPNTSFCFLDIRSPGLGDTAMYLCATSTAGGAKNIQYFGAGTRLSVL.

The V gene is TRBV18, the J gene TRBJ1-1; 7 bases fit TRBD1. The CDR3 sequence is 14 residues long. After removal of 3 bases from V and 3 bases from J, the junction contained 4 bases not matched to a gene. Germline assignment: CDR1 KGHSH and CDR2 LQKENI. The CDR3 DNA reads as TGTGCCAGCTCACCGACAGGGTTGGACACTGAAGCTTTCTTT. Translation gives CASSPTGLDTEAFF.

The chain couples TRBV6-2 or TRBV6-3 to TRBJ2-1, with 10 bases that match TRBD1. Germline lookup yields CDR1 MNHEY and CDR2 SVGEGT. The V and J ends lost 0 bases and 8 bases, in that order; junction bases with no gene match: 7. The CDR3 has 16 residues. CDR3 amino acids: CASSYSRDRGSDEQFF. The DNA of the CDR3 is TGTGCCAGCAGTTACTCGCGGGACAGGGGTAGTGATGAGCAGTTCTTC.

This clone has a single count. As DNA, the CDR3 is TGTGCCAGCAGCGCTACTAGCGGGGGTTACAATGAGCAGTTCTTC. Protein sequence: CASSATSGGYNEQFF. The gene calls are TRBV7-3 and TRBJ2-1; 11 bases are a match to TRBD2. Per germline, CDR1 SGHTA and CDR2 FQGTGA. V shed 5 bases, J shed 4 bases, and the junction held 4 bases outside the gene matches. This CDR3 has 15 residues.

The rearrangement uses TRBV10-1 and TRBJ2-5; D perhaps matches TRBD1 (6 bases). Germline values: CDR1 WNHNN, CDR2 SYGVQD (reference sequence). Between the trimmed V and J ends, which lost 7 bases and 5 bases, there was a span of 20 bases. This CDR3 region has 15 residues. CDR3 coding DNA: TGCGCCAGCAAGGCGGACAGCCCATCGTGGGAGACCCAGTACTTC. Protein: CASKADSPSWETQYF.

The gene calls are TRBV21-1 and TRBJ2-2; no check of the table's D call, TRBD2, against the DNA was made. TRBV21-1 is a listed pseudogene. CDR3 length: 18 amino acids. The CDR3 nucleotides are TGTGCCAGCAGAAAACGACTAGCGGGAGACATGAACACCGGGGAGCTGTTTTTT. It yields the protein CASRKRLAGDMNTGELFF.

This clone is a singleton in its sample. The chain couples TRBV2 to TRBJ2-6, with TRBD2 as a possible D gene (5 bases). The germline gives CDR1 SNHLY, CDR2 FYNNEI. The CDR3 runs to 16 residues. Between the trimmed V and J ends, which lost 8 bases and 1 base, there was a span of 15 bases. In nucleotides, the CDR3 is TGTGCCAGCTCGCGGGCCGTCTTTTCTGGGGCCAACGTCCTGACTTTC. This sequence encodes CASSRAVFSGANVLTF.

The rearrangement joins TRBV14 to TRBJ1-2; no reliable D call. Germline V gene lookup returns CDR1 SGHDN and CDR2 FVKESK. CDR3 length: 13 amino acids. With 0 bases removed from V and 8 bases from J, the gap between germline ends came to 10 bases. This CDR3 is CASSQEYQVGYTF. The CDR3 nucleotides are TGTGCCAGCAGCCAAGAGTATCAGGTCGGCTACACCTTC.

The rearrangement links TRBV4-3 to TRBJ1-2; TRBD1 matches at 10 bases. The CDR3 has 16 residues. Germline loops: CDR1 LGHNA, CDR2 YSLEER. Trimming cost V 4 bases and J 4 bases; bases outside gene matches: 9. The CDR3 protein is CASSLSRGTGVYGYTF. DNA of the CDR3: TGCGCCAGCAGCCTTTCCAGGGGGACAGGGGTCTATGGCTACACCTTC.

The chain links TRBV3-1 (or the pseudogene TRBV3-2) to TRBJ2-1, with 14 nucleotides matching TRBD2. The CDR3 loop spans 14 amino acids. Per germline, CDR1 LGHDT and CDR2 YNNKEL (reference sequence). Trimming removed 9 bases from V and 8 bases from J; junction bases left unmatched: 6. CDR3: CASGLAGGLYEQFF. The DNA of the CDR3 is TGTGCCAGTGGACTAGCGGGAGGCCTCTATGAGCAGTTCTTC.